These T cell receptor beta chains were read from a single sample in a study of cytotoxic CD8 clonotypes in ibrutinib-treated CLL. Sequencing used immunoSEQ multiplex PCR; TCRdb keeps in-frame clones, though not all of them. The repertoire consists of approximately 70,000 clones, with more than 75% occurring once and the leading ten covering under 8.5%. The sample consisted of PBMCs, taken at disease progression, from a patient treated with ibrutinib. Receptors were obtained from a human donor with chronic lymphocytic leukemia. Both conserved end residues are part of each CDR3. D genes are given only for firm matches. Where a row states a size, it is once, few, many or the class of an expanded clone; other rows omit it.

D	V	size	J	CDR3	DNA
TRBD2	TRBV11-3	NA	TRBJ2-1	CASSLGDGLAVREQFF	TGTGCCAGCAGCTTAGGAGACGGACTAGCGGTTAGAGAGCAGTTCTTC
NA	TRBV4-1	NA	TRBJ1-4	CASSQVFLQSEKLFF	TGCGCCAGCAGCCAAGTTTTCTTACAGTCTGAAAAACTGTTTTTT
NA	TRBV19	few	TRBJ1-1	CASSIGIANTEAFF	TGTGCCAGTAGTATCGGGATTGCCAACACTGAAGCTTTCTTT
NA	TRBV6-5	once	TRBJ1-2	CASSYSGRAAYGYTF	TGTGCCAGCAGTTACTCGGGACGGGCGGCCTATGGCTACACCTTC
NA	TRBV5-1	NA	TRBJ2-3	CASSLGASTDTQYF	TGCGCCAGCAGCTTGGGTGCAAGCACAGATACGCAGTATTTT
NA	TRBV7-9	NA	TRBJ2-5	CASSFFGLRRYQETQYF	TGTGCCAGCAGCTTTTTCGGTTTACGGAGATACCAAGAGACCCAGTACTTC
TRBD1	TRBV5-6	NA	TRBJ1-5	CASSQTGGAGQPQHF	TGTGCCAGCAGTCAGACAGGGGGTGCAGGTCAGCCCCAGCATTTT
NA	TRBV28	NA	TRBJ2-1	CASSFQTGSEQFF	TGTGCCAGCAGTTTCCAAACAGGGAGTGAGCAGTTCTTC
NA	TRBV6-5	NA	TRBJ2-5	CASKTQGGEQETQYF	TGTGCCAGCAAAACCCAAGGGGGGGAACAAGAGACCCAGTACTTC
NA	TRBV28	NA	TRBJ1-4	CASSFTEENEKLFF	TGTGCCAGCAGTTTTACAGAGGAGAATGAAAAACTGTTTTTT
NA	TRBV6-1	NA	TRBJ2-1	CASSGGAQSYNEQFF	TGTGCCAGCAGCGGGGGAGCCCAGTCCTACAATGAGCAGTTCTTC
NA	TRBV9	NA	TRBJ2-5	CASSARVGTGWETQYF	TGTGCCAGCAGCGCTCGTGTAGGTACTGGTTGGGAGACCCAGTACTTC
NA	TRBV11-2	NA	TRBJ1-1	CASRPYLDIAEAFF	TGTGCCAGCAGACCGTATCTGGACATCGCTGAAGCTTTCTTT
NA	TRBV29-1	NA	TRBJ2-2	CSVVYRNTGELFF	TGCAGCGTTGTGTACAGGAACACCGGGGAGCTGTTTTTT
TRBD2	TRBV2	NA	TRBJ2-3	CASSEGTRRDTQYF	TGTGCCAGCAGTGAGGGGACTAGGAGAGATACGCAGTATTTT
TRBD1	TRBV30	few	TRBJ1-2	CAWTPQGVPGYTF	TGTGCCTGGACCCCACAGGGGGTGCCTGGCTACACCTTC
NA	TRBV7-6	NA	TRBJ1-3	CATRRGSSGNTIYF	TGTGCCACCCGCCGGGGGAGCTCTGGAAACACCATATATTTT
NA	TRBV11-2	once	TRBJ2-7	CASSLTDSYEQYF	TGTGCCAGCAGCTTAACGGATTCCTACGAGCAGTACTTC
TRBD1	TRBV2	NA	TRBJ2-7	CASSTLPGNRGYEQYF	TGTGCCAGCAGTACCCTCCCCGGGAACAGGGGGTACGAGCAGTACTTC
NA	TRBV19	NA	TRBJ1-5	CASSISRGQPQHF	TGTGCCAGTAGTATAAGCAGGGGTCAGCCCCAGCATTTT
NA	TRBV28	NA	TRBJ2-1	CASSFSDRGEQFF	TGTGCCAGCAGTTTTAGCGACCGCGGAGAGCAGTTCTTC
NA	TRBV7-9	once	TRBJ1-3	CASISLSWDYSGNTIYF	TGTGCCAGCATCAGCTTATCCTGGGATTACTCTGGAAACACCATATATTTT
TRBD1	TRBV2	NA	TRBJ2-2	CASRRQGDNTGELFF	TGTGCCAGCAGACGACAGGGAGACAACACCGGGGAGCTGTTTTTT
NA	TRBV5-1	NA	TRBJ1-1	CASSLAITSSHKLNTEAFF	TGCGCCAGCAGCTTGGCCATAACCTCCTCTCATAAATTGAACACTGAAGCTTTCTTT
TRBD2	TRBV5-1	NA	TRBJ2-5	CASRPGLAGETQYF	TGCGCCAGCAGGCCGGGACTAGCTGGGGAGACCCAGTACTTC
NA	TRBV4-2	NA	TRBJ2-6	CASSRAFGPGANVLTF	TGTGCCAGCAGCCGAGCCTTTGGGCCTGGGGCCAACGTCCTGACTTTC
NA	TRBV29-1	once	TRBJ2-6	CSVDGQAGANVLTF	TGCAGCGTTGACGGACAAGCGGGGGCCAACGTCCTGACTTTC
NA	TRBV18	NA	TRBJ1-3	CASSPYDSSSGNTIYF	TGTGCCAGCTCACCATACGACAGTAGCTCTGGAAACACCATATATTTT
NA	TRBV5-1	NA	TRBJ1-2	CASSFTGYGYTF	TGCGCCAGCAGCTTCACAGGCTATGGCTACACCTTC
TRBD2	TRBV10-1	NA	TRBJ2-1	CASRLREEFYNEQFF	TGCGCCAGCAGGCTCCGGGAGGAGTTCTACAATGAGCAGTTCTTC
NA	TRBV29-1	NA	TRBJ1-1	CSVDEGTEAFF	TGCAGCGTTGACGAGGGGACTGAAGCTTTCTTT
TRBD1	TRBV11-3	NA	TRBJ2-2	CASSNPGTAANTGELFF	TGTGCCAGCAGCAATCCCGGGACAGCCGCGAACACCGGGGAGCTGTTTTTT
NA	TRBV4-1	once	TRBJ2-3	CASSQHLQRRPDTQYF	TGCGCCAGCAGCCAGCACCTCCAGCGGCGCCCAGATACGCAGTATTTT
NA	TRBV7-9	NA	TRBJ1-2	CASSLWGANYGYTF	TGTGCCAGCAGCTTATGGGGGGCGAACTATGGCTACACCTTC
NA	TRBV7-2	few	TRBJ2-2	CASSQSVLGELFF	TGTGCCAGCAGCCAAAGTGTGCTGGGGGAGCTGTTTTTT
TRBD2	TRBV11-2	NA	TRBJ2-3	CASSFGAGGPGDTQYF	TGTGCCAGCAGCTTCGGAGCGGGGGGCCCGGGGGATACGCAGTATTTT
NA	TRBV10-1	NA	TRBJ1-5	CASKDRLTCNQPQHF	TGCGCCAGCAAAGACAGGTTAACTTGCAATCAGCCCCAGCATTTT
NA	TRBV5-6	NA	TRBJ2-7	CASSYLGDRNIYEQYF	TGTGCCAGCAGCTACCTCGGCGACAGGAACATTTACGAGCAGTACTTC
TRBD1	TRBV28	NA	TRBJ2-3	CASSLLGQGDTDTQYF	TGTGCCAGCAGCCTCCTGGGACAGGGAGACACAGATACGCAGTATTTT
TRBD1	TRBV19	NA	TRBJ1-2	CATLRTGDYGYTF	TGTGCCACCCTCAGGACAGGCGACTATGGCTACACCTTC
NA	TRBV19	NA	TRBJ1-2	CASSIEGVIYGYTF	TGTGCCAGTAGTATTGAAGGGGTTATCTATGGCTACACCTTC
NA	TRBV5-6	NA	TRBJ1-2	CASSPDSFRRGYTF	TGTGCCAGCAGCCCCGACAGTTTTCGGAGAGGCTACACCTTC